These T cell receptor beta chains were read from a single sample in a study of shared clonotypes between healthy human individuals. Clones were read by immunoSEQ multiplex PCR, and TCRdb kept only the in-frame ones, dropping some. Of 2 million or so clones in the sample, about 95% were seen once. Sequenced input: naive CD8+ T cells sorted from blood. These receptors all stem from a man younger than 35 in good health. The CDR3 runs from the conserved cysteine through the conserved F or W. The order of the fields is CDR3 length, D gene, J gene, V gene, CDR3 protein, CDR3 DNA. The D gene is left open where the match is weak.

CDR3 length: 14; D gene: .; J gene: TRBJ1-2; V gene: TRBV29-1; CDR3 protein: CSVEGEEAGYGYTF; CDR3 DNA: TGCAGCGTTGAAGGCGAGGAGGCGGGCTATGGCTACACCTTC
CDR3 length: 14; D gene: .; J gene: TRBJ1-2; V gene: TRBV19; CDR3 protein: CASSIDAANYGYTF; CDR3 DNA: TGTGCCAGTAGTATAGATGCGGCTAACTATGGCTACACCTTC
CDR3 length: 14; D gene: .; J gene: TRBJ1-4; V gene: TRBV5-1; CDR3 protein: CASSSGGINEKLFF; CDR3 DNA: TGCGCCAGCAGTTCTGGGGGGATTAATGAAAAACTGTTTTTT
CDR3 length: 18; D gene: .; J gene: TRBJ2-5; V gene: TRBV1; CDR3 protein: CTSSQDNPRTGGQETQYF; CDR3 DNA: TGCACCAGCAGCCAAGATAATCCCAGGACTGGGGGTCAAGAGACCCAGTACTTC
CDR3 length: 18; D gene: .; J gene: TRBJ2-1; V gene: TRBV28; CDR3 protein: CASSPIGGRRDHDNEQFF; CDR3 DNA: TGTGCCAGCAGTCCCATTGGTGGGCGCCGGGACCACGACAATGAGCAGTTCTTC
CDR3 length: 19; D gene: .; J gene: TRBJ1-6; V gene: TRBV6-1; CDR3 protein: CASSARDAGVYSYNSPLHF; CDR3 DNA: TGTGCCAGCAGTGCCCGGGACGCGGGTGTTTACTCCTATAATTCACCCCTCCACTTT
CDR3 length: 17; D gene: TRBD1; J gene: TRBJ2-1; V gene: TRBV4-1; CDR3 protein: CASSPPLGGPDDNEQFF; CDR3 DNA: TGCGCCAGCAGCCCCCCCCTAGGGGGCCCCGATGACAATGAGCAGTTCTTC
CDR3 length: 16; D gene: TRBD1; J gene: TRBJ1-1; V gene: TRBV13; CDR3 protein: CASSPTGGAGTFEAFF; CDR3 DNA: TGTGCCAGCAGCCCAACAGGGGGCGCGGGGACGTTTGAAGCTTTCTTT
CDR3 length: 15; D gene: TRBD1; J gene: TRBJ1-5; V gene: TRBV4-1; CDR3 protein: CASSQDRTGGQPQHF; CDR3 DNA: TGCGCCAGCAGCCAAGATAGGACAGGCGGTCAGCCCCAGCATTTT
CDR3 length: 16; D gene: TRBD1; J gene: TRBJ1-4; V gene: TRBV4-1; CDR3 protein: CASSQEVEGAGEKLFF; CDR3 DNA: TGCGCCAGCAGCCAAGAAGTTGAGGGGGCAGGGGAAAAACTGTTTTTT
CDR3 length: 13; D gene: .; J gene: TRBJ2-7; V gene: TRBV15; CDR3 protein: CATSIARTYEQYF; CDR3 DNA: TGTGCCACCAGCATCGCTCGAACCTACGAGCAGTACTTC
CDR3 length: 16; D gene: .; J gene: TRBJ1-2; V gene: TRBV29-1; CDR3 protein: CSVEEREPPGGYGYTF; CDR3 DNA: TGCAGCGTTGAAGAGAGGGAACCGCCTGGAGGGTATGGCTACACCTTC